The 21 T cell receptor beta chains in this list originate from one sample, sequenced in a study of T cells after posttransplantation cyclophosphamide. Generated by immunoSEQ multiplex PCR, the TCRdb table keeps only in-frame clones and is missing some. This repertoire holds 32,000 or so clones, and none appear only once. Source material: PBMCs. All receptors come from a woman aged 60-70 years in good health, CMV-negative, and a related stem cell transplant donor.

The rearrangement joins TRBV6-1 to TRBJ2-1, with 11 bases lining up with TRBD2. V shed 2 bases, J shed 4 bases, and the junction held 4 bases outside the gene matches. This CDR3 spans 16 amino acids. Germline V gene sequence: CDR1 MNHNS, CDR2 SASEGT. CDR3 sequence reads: CASSERRTSGYNEQFF. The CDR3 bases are TGTGCCAGCAGTGAACGGAGGACTAGCGGGTACAATGAGCAGTTCTTC.

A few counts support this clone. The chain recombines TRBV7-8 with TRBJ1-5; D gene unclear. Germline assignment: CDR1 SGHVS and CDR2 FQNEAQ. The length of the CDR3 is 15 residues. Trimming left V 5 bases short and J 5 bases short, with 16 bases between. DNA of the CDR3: TGTGCCAGCAGCCCCGGCGGCAGTTGGGATCAGCCCCAGCATTTT. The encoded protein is CASSPGGSWDQPQHF.

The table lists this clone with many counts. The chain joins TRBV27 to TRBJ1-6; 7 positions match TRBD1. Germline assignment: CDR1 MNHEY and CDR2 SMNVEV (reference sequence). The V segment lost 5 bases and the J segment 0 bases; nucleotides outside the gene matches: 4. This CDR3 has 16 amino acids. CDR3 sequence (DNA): TGTGCCAGCAGTCCCCACAGGGGCTCCTATAATTCACCCCTCCACTTT. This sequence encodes CASSPHRGSYNSPLHF.

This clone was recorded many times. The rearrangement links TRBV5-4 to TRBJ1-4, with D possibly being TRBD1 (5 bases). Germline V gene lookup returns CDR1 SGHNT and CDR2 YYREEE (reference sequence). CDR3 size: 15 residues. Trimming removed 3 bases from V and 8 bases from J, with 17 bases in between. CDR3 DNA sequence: TGTGCCAGCAGCTACCTCGGCCAGGGATACGAAAAACTGTTTTTT. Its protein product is CASSYLGQGYEKLFF.

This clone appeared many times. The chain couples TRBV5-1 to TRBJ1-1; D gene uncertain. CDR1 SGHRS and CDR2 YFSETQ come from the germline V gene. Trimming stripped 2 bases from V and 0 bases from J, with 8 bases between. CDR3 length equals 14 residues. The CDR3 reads CASSLQSLNTEAFF. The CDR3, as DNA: TGCGCCAGCAGCTTACAGAGCTTGAACACTGAAGCTTTCTTT.

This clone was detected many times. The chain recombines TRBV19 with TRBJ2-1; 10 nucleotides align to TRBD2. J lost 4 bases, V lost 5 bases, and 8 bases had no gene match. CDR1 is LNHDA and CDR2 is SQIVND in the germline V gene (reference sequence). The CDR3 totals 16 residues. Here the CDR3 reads CASSYSGGAFYNEQFF. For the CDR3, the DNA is TGTGCCAGTAGTTACAGCGGGGGGGCGTTTTACAATGAGCAGTTCTTC.

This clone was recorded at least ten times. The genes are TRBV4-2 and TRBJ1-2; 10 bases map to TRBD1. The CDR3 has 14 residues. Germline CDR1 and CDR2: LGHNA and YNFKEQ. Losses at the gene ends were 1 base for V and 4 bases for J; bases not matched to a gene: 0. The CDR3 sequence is CASSQGDRGYGYTF. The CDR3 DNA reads TGTGCCAGCAGCCAAGGGGACAGGGGCTATGGCTACACCTTC.

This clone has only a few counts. The CDR3 sequence is CASSRVGTGGGETQYF. For the CDR3, the DNA is TGTGCCAGCAGCCGAGTCGGGACAGGGGGCGGCGAGACCCAGTACTTC. The gene calls are TRBV6-2 or TRBV6-3 and TRBJ2-5; 12 positions agree with TRBD1. CDR1 is MNHEY, CDR2 SVGEGT, per germline. The CDR3 covers 16 residues. The junction had 10 bases not matched to a gene; V was cut back by 6 bases and J by 5 bases.

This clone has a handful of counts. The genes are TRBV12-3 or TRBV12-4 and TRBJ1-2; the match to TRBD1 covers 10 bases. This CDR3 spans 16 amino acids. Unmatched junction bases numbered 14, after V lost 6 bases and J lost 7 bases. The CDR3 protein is CASRPFETGGAGGYTF. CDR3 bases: TGTGCCAGCAGACCTTTCGAGACAGGGGGCGCCGGTGGCTACACCTTC.

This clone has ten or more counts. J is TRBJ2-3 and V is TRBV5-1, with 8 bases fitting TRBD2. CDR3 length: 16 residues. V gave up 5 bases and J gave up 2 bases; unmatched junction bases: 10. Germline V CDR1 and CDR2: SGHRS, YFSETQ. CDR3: CASRRGGGGLTDTQYF. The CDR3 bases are TGCGCCAGCAGGCGAGGTGGCGGGGGGCTCACAGATACGCAGTATTTT.

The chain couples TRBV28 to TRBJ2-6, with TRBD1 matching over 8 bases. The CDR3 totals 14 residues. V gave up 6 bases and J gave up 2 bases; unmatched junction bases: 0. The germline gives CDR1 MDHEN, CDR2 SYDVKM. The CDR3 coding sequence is TGTGCCAGCAGGACAGGGGCTGGGGCCAACGTCCTGACTTTC. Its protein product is CASRTGAGANVLTF.

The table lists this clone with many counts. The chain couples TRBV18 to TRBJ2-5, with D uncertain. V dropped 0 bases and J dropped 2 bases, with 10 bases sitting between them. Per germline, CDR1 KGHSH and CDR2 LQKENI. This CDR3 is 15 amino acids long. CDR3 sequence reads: CASSPPYSTQETQYF. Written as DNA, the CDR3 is TGTGCCAGCTCACCACCCTACAGCACGCAAGAGACCCAGTACTTC.

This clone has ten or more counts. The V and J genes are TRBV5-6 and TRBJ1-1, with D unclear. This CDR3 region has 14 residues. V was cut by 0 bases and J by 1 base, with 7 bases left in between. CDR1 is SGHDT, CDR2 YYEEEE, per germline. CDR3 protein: CASSLAGQNTEAFF. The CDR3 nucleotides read TGTGCCAGCAGCTTGGCAGGCCAGAACACTGAAGCTTTCTTT. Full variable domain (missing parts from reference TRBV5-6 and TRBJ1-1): DAGVTQSPTHLIKTRGQQVTLRCSPKSGHDTVSWYQQALGQGPQFIFQYYEEEERQRGNFPDRFSGHQFPNYSSELNVNALLLGDSALYLCASSLAGQNTEAFFGQGTRLTVV.

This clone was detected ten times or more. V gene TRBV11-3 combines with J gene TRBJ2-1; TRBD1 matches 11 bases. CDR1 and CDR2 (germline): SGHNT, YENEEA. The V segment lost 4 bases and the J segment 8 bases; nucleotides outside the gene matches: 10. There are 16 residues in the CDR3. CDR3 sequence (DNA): TGTGCCAGCAGCTCTCGAGGACAGGGGGCGTCGGATGAGCAGTTCTTC. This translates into CASSSRGQGASDEQFF.

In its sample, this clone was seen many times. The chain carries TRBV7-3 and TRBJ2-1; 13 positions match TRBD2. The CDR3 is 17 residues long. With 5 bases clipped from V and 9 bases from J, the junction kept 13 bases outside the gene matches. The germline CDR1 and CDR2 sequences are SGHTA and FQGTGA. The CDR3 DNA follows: TGTGCCAGCAGCCCCTGGACTAGCGGGAGTGCCACCGGTGAGCAGTTCTTC. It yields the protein CASSPWTSGSATGEQFF. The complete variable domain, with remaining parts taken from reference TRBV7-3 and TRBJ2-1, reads GAGVSQTPSNKVTEKGKYVELRCDPISGHTALYWYRQSLGQGPEFLIYFQGTGAADDSGLPNDRFFAVRPEGSVSTLKIQRTERGDSAVYLCASSPWTSGSATGEQFFGPGTRLTVL.

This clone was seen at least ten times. The CDR3 coding sequence is TGTGCCAGCTCACAGGGCCCCGAACGGGAGCTGTTTTTT. It translates to CASSQGPERELFF. This chain links TRBV18 with TRBJ2-2; D unresolved. Trimming pared 4 bases from V and 9 bases from J, leaving 12 bases between. The CDR3 loop spans 13 amino acids. Per the germline V gene, CDR1 is KGHSH and CDR2 is LQKENI.

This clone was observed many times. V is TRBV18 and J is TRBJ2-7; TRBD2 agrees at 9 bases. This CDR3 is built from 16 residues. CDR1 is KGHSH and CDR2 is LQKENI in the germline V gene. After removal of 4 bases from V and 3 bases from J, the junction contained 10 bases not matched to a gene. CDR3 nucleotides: TGTGCCAGCTCACACTCCACGGGACTAGCACACTACGAGCAGTACTTC. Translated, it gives CASSHSTGLAHYEQYF.

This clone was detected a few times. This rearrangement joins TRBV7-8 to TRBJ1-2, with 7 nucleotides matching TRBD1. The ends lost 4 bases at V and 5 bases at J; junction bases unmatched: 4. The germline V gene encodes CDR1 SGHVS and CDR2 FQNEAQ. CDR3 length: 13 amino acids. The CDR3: CASSSDRDYGYTF. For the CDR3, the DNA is TGTGCCAGCAGCTCCGACAGGGATTATGGCTACACCTTC.

In DNA form, the CDR3 reads TGCAGCGTTCTCGGGGGTACAGATACGCAGTATTTT. Translated, it gives CSVLGGTDTQYF. This chain joins TRBV29-1 and TRBJ2-3, with D maybe TRBD2 (6 bases). This CDR3 comprises 12 residues. CDR1 is SQVTM, CDR2 ANQGSEA, per germline. V was shortened by 5 bases and J by 3 bases, with 9 bases between the two germline ends.

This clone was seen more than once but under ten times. The CDR3 coding sequence is TGTGCCAGCAGCGGAGACCTGACAGGGGGGAGTTCACCCCTCCACTTT. Encoded protein: CASSGDLTGGSSPLHF. This sequence joins TRBV9 and TRBJ1-6, with 9 bases fitting TRBD1. Germline CDR1 SGDLS, CDR2 YYNGEE. The CDR3 sequence is 16 residues long. With 3 bases clipped from V and 9 bases from J, the junction kept 10 bases outside the gene matches.

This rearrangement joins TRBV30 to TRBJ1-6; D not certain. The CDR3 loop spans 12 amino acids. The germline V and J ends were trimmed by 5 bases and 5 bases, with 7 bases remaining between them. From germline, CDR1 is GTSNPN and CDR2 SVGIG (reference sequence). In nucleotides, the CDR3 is TGTGCCTGGCGACTTAATAATTCACCCCTCCACTTT. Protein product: CAWRLNNSPLHF.